This entry is about one T cell receptor beta chain. Its matching antigen is unknown. These data originate in a study of shared clonotypes between healthy human individuals. About the research overall: A couple of female and a few male donors aged 18 to 49 were enrolled.

Deep-level running was used for the assay. Replicate PCRs run on sorted subsets employed approximately 0.2 ug DNA, tens of thousands of T cell genomes. Only in-frame clones appear in the TCRdb table, and some are missing; sequencing was by immunoSEQ multiplex PCR. The table has some 2,500,000 clones, about 90% seen once; the top ten hold roughly 0.34%. General study findings and limits: Some clonotypes were shared by all four sorted-subset donors, while others were not shared. The non-shared ones had lower generation probabilities than the shared ones.

From germline, CDR1 is SGHRS and CDR2 YFSETQ. The length of the CDR3 is 16 residues. V was clipped by 0 bases and J by 6 bases; unmatched bases: 5. Sequencing was done on a sample of naive CD4+ T cells from PBMCs. Specified subset: CD45RA+ positively selected. V is TRBV5-1 and J is TRBJ2-1; TRBD1 agrees at 11 bases. The sequence derives from a man between 18 and 29 years old in good health. Some clones in this sample may be carry-over from other donors' samples. Written as DNA, the CDR3 is TGCGCCAGCAGCTTGGCCGGACAGGGGGCGTTCAATGAGCAGTTCTTC. Protein sequence: CASSLAGQGAFNEQFF.